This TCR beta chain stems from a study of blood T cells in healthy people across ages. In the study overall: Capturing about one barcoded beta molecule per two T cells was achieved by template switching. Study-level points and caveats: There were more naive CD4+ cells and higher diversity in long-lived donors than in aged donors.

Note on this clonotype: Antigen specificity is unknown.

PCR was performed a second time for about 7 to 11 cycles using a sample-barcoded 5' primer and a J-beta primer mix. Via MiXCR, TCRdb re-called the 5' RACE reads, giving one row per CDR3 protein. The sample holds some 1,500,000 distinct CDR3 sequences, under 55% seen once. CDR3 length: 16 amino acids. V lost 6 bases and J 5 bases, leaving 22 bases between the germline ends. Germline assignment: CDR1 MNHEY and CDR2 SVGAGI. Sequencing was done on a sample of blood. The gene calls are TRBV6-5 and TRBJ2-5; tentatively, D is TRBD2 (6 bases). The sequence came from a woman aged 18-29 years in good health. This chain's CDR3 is CASSQDGSWRLETQYF. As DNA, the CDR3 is TGTGCCAGCAGCCAGGACGGGAGCTGGCGTTTGGAGACCCAGTACTTC.